These T cell receptor beta chains were read from a single sample in a study of T cells after yellow fever vaccination. TCRdb re-analysed the 5' RACE reads in MiXCR, keeping a single row per CDR3 protein. The sample has hundreds of thousands of distinct CDR3 sequences; about a fifth are singletons. The source material was PBMCs, sampled approximately 22 days after the first yellow fever vaccination. The source of these receptors is a man younger than 35 who received the YFV17D yellow fever vaccine. Both conserved end residues are part of each CDR3. The D gene is left open where the match is weak. Only some rows state a clone size, as once, few, many or a class for expanded clones.

clone size,CDR3 length,D gene,J gene,V gene,CDR3 DNA,CDR3 protein
NA,16,TRBD1,TRBJ2-2,TRBV4-1,TGCGCCAGCAGCCAATACCCGGGACAGGGGACCGGGGAGCTGTTTTTT,CASSQYPGQGTGELFF
NA,22,TRBD1,TRBJ2-6,TRBV9,TGTGCCAGCAGCGTCTTGCCCCTAACGACAGGGAATCTATACTCTGGGGCCAACGTCCTGACTTTC,CASSVLPLTTGNLYSGANVLTF
NA,13,TRBD1,TRBJ2-7,TRBV20-1,TGCAGTGCGGGACGGACAGGGGGATCCGAGCAGTACTTC,CSAGRTGGSEQYF
NA,14,TRBD2,TRBJ2-5,TRBV20-1,TGCAGTGCTCCCCCGACTAGCGGAAGAGAGACCCAGTACTTC,CSAPPTSGRETQYF
NA,16,TRBD2,TRBJ2-1,TRBV6-5,TGTGCCAGCAGTTCTGGACTAGCGGGGATCTACAATGAGCAGTTCTTC,CASSSGLAGIYNEQFF
NA,12,TRBD1,TRBJ1-2,TRBV5-1,TGCGCCAGCCGGAAGACAGGGGACGGCTACACCTTC,CASRKTGDGYTF
NA,14,NA,TRBJ2-5,TRBV7-9,TGTGCCAGCAGCTTAACCGGGGCAGTCATGACCCAGTACTTC,CASSLTGAVMTQYF
few,20,TRBD2,TRBJ2-1,TRBV6-2/TRBV6-3,TGTGCCAGCAGTTACTCCACTAGCGGGGGGCGCCCAGGCTCCTACAATGAGCAGTTCTTC,CASSYSTSGGRPGSYNEQFF
NA,15,TRBD2,TRBJ2-3,TRBV7-2,TGTGCCAGCAGCCCCCGACTAGCGGGTGGAGATACGCAGTATTTT,CASSPRLAGGDTQYF
few,18,TRBD1,TRBJ2-5,TRBV6-5,TGTGCCAGCAGTTCCGAAGGATGGACAGGGAACTACCAAGAGACCCAGTACTTC,CASSSEGWTGNYQETQYF
few,14,NA,TRBJ1-1,TRBV7-9,TGTGCCAGCAGCTTAACTGGATTTGGCACTGAAGCTTTCTTT,CASSLTGFGTEAFF
few,13,NA,TRBJ2-7,TRBV15,TGTGCCACCAGCAGAGCCTCCAGCTACGAGCAGTACTTC,CATSRASSYEQYF
few,15,NA,TRBJ1-1,TRBV27,TGTGCCAGCAGAGCAAAAGGGAGGCGTTGGACTGAAGCTTTCTTT,CASRAKGRRWTEAFF
few,13,NA,TRBJ2-3,TRBV29-1,TGCAGCGTTGAAAAGCAGGGCACAGATACGCAGTATTTT,CSVEKQGTDTQYF
few,14,NA,TRBJ1-6,TRBV7-8,TGTGCCAGCACCAATAGCTCCTATAATTCACCCCTCCACTTT,CASTNSSYNSPLHF
many,15,NA,TRBJ1-6,TRBV4-3,TGCGCCAGCAGCCAAGAAACGGCAGATAATTCACCCCTCCACTTT,CASSQETADNSPLHF
many,13,NA,TRBJ2-4,TRBV6-1,TGTGCCAGCAGTGGACAGACCAAAAACATTCAGTACTTC,CASSGQTKNIQYF
NA,12,NA,TRBJ2-7,TRBV10-3,TGTGCCATCAAGGTAGGAGGGTACGAGCAGTACTTC,CAIKVGGYEQYF
many,12,TRBD2,TRBJ2-2,TRBV2,TGCGCCAGCAGCGGGGACACCGGGGAGCTGTTTTTT,CASSGDTGELFF
NA,17,TRBD1,TRBJ2-5,TRBV5-1,TGCGCCAGCAGCTTGACACGGCCACAGGGGGTCGGGGAGACCCAGTACTTC,CASSLTRPQGVGETQYF
few,15,TRBD1,TRBJ1-3,TRBV7-9,TGTGCCAGCAGCTTAGCACGACAGGGCGGAAACACCATATATTTT,CASSLARQGGNTIYF
many,16,TRBD1,TRBJ2-1,TRBV5-1,TGCGCCAGCAGCTTCCGGCAGGGGGCATATCTCGATGAGCAGTTCTTC,CASSFRQGAYLDEQFF
NA,14,NA,TRBJ2-5,TRBV7-2,TGTGCCAGCAGCAAAGGTGGGGGGCAAGAGACCCAGTACTTC,CASSKGGGQETQYF
NA,13,TRBD1,TRBJ1-2,TRBV7-3,TGTGCCAACAGGACAGGGGTGAACTATGGCTACACCTTC,CANRTGVNYGYTF
NA,14,TRBD2,TRBJ2-1,TRBV11-2,TGTGCCAGCGGGGATAGCGGGGGGGGGAATGAGCAGTTCTTC,CASGDSGGGNEQFF
NA,14,NA,TRBJ2-3,TRBV3-1,TGTGCCAGCAGCGCCCACGCCACCGGGGATACGCAGTATTTT,CASSAHATGDTQYF
few,15,TRBD2,TRBJ2-2,TRBV6-1,TGTGCCAGCAGCCCGGGACTAGCGGGGGCCGGGGAGCTGTTTTTT,CASSPGLAGAGELFF
NA,18,NA,TRBJ2-3,TRBV5-1,TGCGCCAGCAGCTTTAGAAGTGGCAGGGTAAGATTCACAGATACGCAGTATTTT,CASSFRSGRVRFTDTQYF
NA,21,TRBD1,TRBJ2-6,TRBV12-3/TRBV12-4,TGTGCCAGCAGTTCAAGACCCCGATTCGGACAGGGTCTTCCTGGGGCCAACGTCCTGACTTTC,CASSSRPRFGQGLPGANVLTF
few,17,TRBD1,TRBJ2-2,TRBV5-1,TGCGCCAGCAGCAGGAAGTTTAGGGACAGCTACACCGGGGAGCTGTTTTTT,CASSRKFRDSYTGELFF
NA,13,NA,TRBJ1-2,TRBV10-2,TGCGCCAGCAGTGAAGAGGGGAACTATGGCTACACCTTC,CASSEEGNYGYTF
NA,15,TRBD1,TRBJ2-3,TRBV14,TGTGCCAGCAGCATGTTCCAGGGGGTGACAGATACGCAGTATTTT,CASSMFQGVTDTQYF
few,20,TRBD2,TRBJ2-2,TRBV9,TGTGCCAGCAGCCCCTCCCCACTAGCGGGGGGAGGTTGGAGGACCGGGGAGCTGTTTTTT,CASSPSPLAGGGWRTGELFF
NA,13,NA,TRBJ2-7,TRBV4-3,TGCGCCAGCAGCCAAGAAGTGGGTAACGAGCAGTACTTC,CASSQEVGNEQYF
NA,15,NA,TRBJ1-1,TRBV14,TGTGCCAGCAGCCATAGGAGGGGATCGAGGGGTGAAGCTTTCTTT,CASSHRRGSRGEAFF
few,11,NA,TRBJ1-1,TRBV6-5,TGTGCCAGCAGCACCGCCTCCGAAGCTTTCTTT,CASSTASEAFF
NA,12,NA,TRBJ2-2,TRBV20-1,TGCAGTGCCCGTAGGGCAGGCGGGGAGCTGTTTTTT,CSARRAGGELFF
few,11,NA,TRBJ1-1,TRBV29-1,TGCAGCCCAATAGTATTGGGGTCGGCTTTCTTT,CSPIVLGSAFF
NA,17,TRBD2,TRBJ2-7,TRBV4-1,TGCGCCAGCAGCCAGGTGGCCGGACTAGCTAGGGGAAGCGAGCAGTACTTC,CASSQVAGLARGSEQYF
NA,15,TRBD2,TRBJ2-1,TRBV7-2,TGTGCCAGCAGCTCCGCGAGCGGGGGGGCATGGGAGCAGTTCTTC,CASSSASGGAWEQFF
NA,15,NA,TRBJ1-1,TRBV12-3/TRBV12-4,TGTGCCAGCAGTTTTCTTTTAGGGGCGGGCACTGAAGCTTTCTTT,CASSFLLGAGTEAFF
NA,16,TRBD2,TRBJ2-4,TRBV6-2/TRBV6-3,TGTGCCAGCAGGACCCGGACTAGCGGGGGGGTAGACATTCAGTACTTC,CASRTRTSGGVDIQYF
once,16,TRBD1,TRBJ2-2,TRBV6-2/TRBV6-3,TGTGCCAGCACCAAAGACAGGGAGCGTTCCACCGGGGAGCTGTTTTTT,CASTKDRERSTGELFF
few,15,TRBD2,TRBJ2-5,TRBV20-1,TGCAGTGCTTCCCGCGGGGGGGCTAAAGGGGAGACCCAGTACTTC,CSASRGGAKGETQYF
NA,14,NA,TRBJ1-1,TRBV18,TGTGCCAGCTCACCCCCTAGCGGGACTCATGAAGCTTTCTTT,CASSPPSGTHEAFF
few,15,TRBD2,TRBJ2-7,TRBV30,TGTGCCTGGAGTGGCCTAGCGGGGGGCCCTTGGGAGCAGTACTTC,CAWSGLAGGPWEQYF
NA,16,TRBD2,TRBJ2-5,TRBV5-5,TGTGCCAGCAGCTTGGCCTTGGGACTAGCTCCCATGACCCAGTACTTC,CASSLALGLAPMTQYF
NA,16,NA,TRBJ2-2,TRBV24-1,TGTGCCACCAGTGATTCTGGATTCCCGGGGACCGGGGAGCTGTTTTTT,CATSDSGFPGTGELFF
few,16,TRBD1,TRBJ2-1,TRBV6-1,TGTGCCAGCAGTCGACAGGGGGGGGGATCCTACAATGAGCAGTTCTTC,CASSRQGGGSYNEQFF
NA,15,NA,TRBJ1-3,TRBV15,TGTGCCACCAGCGGCGGACATCTGGCGGGAAACACCATATATTTT,CATSGGHLAGNTIYF
NA,12,TRBD2,TRBJ2-5,TRBV5-4,TGTGCCAGCAGCCCGCTCCGGGGGGCCCAGTACTTC,CASSPLRGAQYF
NA,15,NA,TRBJ1-1,TRBV6-5,TGTGCCAGCAGTTATGAGGGGGGTTCGGGCACTGAAGCTTTCTTT,CASSYEGGSGTEAFF